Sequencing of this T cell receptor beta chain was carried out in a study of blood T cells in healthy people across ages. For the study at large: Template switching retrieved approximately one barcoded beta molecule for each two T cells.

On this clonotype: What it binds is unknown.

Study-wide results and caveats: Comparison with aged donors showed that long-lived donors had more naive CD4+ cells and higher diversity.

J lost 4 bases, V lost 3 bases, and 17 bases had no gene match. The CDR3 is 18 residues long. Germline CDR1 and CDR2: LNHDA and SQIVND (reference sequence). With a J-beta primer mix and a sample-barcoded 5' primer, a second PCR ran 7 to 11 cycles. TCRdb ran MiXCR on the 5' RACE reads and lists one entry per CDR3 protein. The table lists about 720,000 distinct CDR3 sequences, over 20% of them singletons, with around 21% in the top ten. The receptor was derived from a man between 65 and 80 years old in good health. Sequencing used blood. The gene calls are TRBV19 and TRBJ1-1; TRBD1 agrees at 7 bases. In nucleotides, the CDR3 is TGTGCCAGTAGTATGGGAGCCGAGAGACAGGGAGGGGGCACTGAAGCTTTCTTT. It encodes CASSMGAERQGGGTEAFF. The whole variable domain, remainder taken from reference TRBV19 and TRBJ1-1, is DGGITQSPKYLFRKEGQNVTLSCEQNLNHDAMYWYRQDPGQGLRLIYYSQIVNDFQKGDIAEGYSVSREKKESFPLTVTSAQKNPTAFYLCASSMGAERQGGGTEAFFGQGTRLTVV.